This TCR beta chain was sequenced during a study of shared clonotypes between healthy human individuals (dated by TCRdb to 2020 to 2022). General notes on the study: The cohort comprised a couple of women and a few men aged 18 to 49 years. For each donor, CD4 naive and CD4 memory were each given three plates, CD8 naive was given two plates, and CD8 memory was given one plate. To estimate repertoire size and how much clonotypes are shared between individuals, the study performed deep sequencing of blood TCR repertoires from roughly five healthy adults. Libraries were prepared and TCR repertoires were sequenced by different laboratories using diverse techniques, in order to increase sequencing depth and limit assay-specific biases. Per donor, leukapheresis produced somewhere between about 0.94 and 9 billion PBMCs.

Broad study findings and their caveats: Naive subsets generally had larger estimated clonotype richness than memory subsets. The genetic and exposure-history diversity represented was limited by the small number of donors. Pairwise subsampling led to the expectation that sequencing depth would affect the degree of clonotype sharing among donors. Incomplete sequencing was indicated by rarefaction of sorted-subset datasets, despite the large sequencing depth. Only blood was sampled, and tissue TCR repertoires likely differ from those in blood. Compared with non-shared clonotypes, clonotypes shared by all four sorted-subset donors had higher generation probabilities. When a few donors were compared, the shared fraction of clonotypes was around 5.1% for naive CD4, roughly 3.4% for naive CD8, 2% to 2.5% for memory CD4, and roughly 0.4% for memory CD8.

TCR CDR3 regions were amplified from genomic DNA by multiplex PCR using the deep immunoSEQ assay. Extracted genomic DNA from each cell subset was distributed evenly across all wells of several immunoSEQ 96-well plates, and each plate was treated as a replicate. For sorted subsets, each replicate PCR was loaded with approximately 190 ng genomic DNA, equivalent to 25,000 to 30,000 T cell genomes. Purified libraries were quantified with a Qubit 3.0 fluorometer, sized on a Bioanalyzer 2100, and re-quantified with the KAPA Library Quantification kit. Every immunoSEQ 96-well plate was sequenced on a separate single-read 150-cycle Illumina NextSeq 550 flow cell. Regarding the original processing steps: Because the immunoSEQ output included only junctional sequences and no quality scores, the filtering could not be the same as the filtering used for full-length reads. To assign V/J genes and CDR3, sequences were annotated against IMGT germline references using PyIR, a Python wrapper for IgBLAST v1.9. Any read was removed if the V/J assignment was weak (E-value above 1e-6), the CDR3 was missing, or the read contained stop codons, out-of-frame junctions, or ambiguous translated residues. V3J clonotypes were defined as sequences sharing an identical inferred V gene, J gene, and CDR3 amino acid sequence. Percentage overlap between repertoires was calculated by dividing the number of shared unique clonotypes by the size of the smaller repertoire. RTK rarefaction, the Chao1 estimator, and Recon v2.1 estimates of unobserved clonotypes were used to assess repertoire richness. For all TCRbeta clonotypes obtained by the gDNA method from several donors, generation probabilities were computed with OLGA. TCRdb mirrors the immuneACCESS table, restricted to in-frame sequences. Some clones are absent from its copies; in checked studies, under half trace to an unresolved V gene, and the reason for the others is unknown. V and J calls and clone size are given by that table; D and trimming were obtained from the DNA. This sample holds 950,000 to 1,300,000 clones; roughly 70% were observed only once. The ten largest clones represent approximately 1.5% of the sample.

The donors were healthy, HIV-negative adults who had no recently reported acute infections or vaccinations. All donors were Caucasian adults living in Nashville, Tennessee, USA. CD4+ T cells were enriched through magnetic negative selection, after which naive cells were positively selected on CD45RA and the remaining negative fraction served as the memory subset. Blood was collected by leukapheresis, and PBMCs were isolated by Ficoll-Histopaque density gradient centrifugation and then cryopreserved in liquid nitrogen vapor phase. Purity and quantity of every magnetically sorted T cell population were checked by analytical flow cytometry. Genomic DNA was isolated from each sorted fraction and quantified by UV absorbance on a Nanodrop 2000c. V loses 3 bases of germline sequence and J loses 1 base, and the interval between the two ends is 9 bases. CDR1 and CDR2, looked up from the germline V gene, are KGHSH and LQKENI. Inclusive of the bounding cysteine and phenylalanine, the CDR3 is 14 residues long. The retained sequence is limited to the CDR3, 42 bases, with the frame set at the first base.

About this clone: No cognate antigen has been identified for it. Per-nucleotide qualities are absent, and no much larger clonotype sits a single base away.

Sequencing input: memory CD4+ T cells sorted from blood. Explained via the paper, the cell subset or site label denotes: CD45RA-negative fraction. The chain is encoded by TRBV18 joined to TRBJ2-5, with the D segment identity uncertain. This clonotype originated in a man aged 18 to 30 in good health. The CDR3 in this case is CASSPQISQETQYF. The DNA sequence follows: TGTGCCAGCTCACCTCAGATCAGCCAAGAGACCCAGTACTTC.